Below, 32 T cell receptor beta chains from the same sample are listed, as sequenced in a study of cytomegalovirus exposure and HLA in healthy donors. A multiplex PCR was run with 60 Vbeta primers and 13 Jbeta primers. Clones were sequenced by immunoSEQ multiplex PCR, and TCRdb holds only the in-frame ones, with some missing. This table has some 38,000 clones, 60% to 75% appearing once. Source material: PBMCs. These receptors were collected from a man in his forties in good health and CMV-seronegative.

This clone was found once. This chain links TRBV9 with TRBJ2-3, with a possible D match to TRBD2 (6 bases). The CDR3 spans 14 residues. Germline V gives CDR1 SGDLS, CDR2 YYNGEE. Trimming took off 3 bases at V and 0 bases at J, with 8 bases between the two ends. The CDR3 protein is CASSAGTSTDTQYF. The CDR3 DNA reads TGTGCCAGCAGCGCTGGGACTAGCACAGATACGCAGTATTTT.

The rearrangement links TRBV23-1 to TRBJ1-5, with D tentatively TRBD1 (5 bases). TRBV23-1 is assigned to the ORF class and has an uncertain function. V was shortened by 0 bases and J by 5 bases, with 11 bases between the two germline ends. The CDR3 consists of 15 residues. CDR3 DNA sequence: TGCGCCAGCAGTCAATCCGGCGGGGGGTATCAGCCCCAGCATTTT. It encodes CASSQSGGGYQPQHF.

This chain connects TRBV5-1 to TRBJ2-3; D is possibly TRBD2 (6 bases). The CDR3 consists of 16 residues. Germline-derived CDR1 and CDR2 are SGHRS and YFSETQ. Trimming left V 0 bases short and J 0 bases short, with 11 bases between. The CDR3 reads CASSLELAGSTDTQYF. In DNA, the CDR3 is TGCGCCAGCAGCTTGGAGTTGGCGGGAAGCACAGATACGCAGTATTTT. Full variable domain (remainder filled in from reference TRBV5-1 and TRBJ2-3): KAGVTQTPRYLIKTRGQQVTLSCSPISGHRSVSWYQQTPGQGLQFLFEYFSETQRNKGNFPGRFSGRQFSNSRSEMNVSTLELGDSALYLCASSLELAGSTDTQYFGPGTRLTVL.

This chain connects TRBV28 to TRBJ2-2; 12 bases are shared with TRBD1. The CDR3 is 17 residues long. The V and J ends lost 6 bases and 5 bases, in that order; junction bases with no gene match: 10. Germline loops: CDR1 MDHEN, CDR2 SYDVKM. The CDR3 here is CASSTLRDRGRTGELFF. CDR3 DNA: TGTGCCAGCAGCACCCTAAGGGACAGGGGGCGGACCGGGGAGCTGTTTTTT.

The rearrangement links TRBV30 to TRBJ1-4; 11 bases match TRBD1. V gave up 6 bases and J gave up 3 bases; unmatched junction bases: 3. Per germline, CDR1 GTSNPN and CDR2 SVGIG (reference sequence). This CDR3 region has 14 residues. This chain's CDR3 is CACGQGASNEKLFF. CDR3 coding DNA: TGTGCCTGCGGACAGGGGGCGTCTAATGAAAAACTGTTTTTT.

V gene TRBV18 combines with J gene TRBJ1-1, with D possibly being TRBD1 (6 bases). The length of the CDR3 is 14 residues. With 4 bases removed from V and 0 bases from J, the gap between germline ends came to 9 bases. Germline-derived CDR1 and CDR2 are KGHSH and LQKENI. The CDR3 coding sequence is TGTGCCAGCTCACGACAGGAGGTGAACACTGAAGCTTTCTTT. Protein: CASSRQEVNTEAFF. Combining the CDR3 with reference TRBV18 and TRBJ1-1 gives the whole variable domain NAGVMQNPRHLVRRRGQEARLRCSPMKGHSHVYWYRQLPEEGLKFMVYLQKENIIDESGMPKERFSAEFPKEGPSILRIQQVVRGDSAAYFCASSRQEVNTEAFFGQGTRLTVV.

This clone has more than one count but fewer than ten. The chain recombines TRBV7-9 with TRBJ1-2, with 11 positions matching TRBD1. The CDR3 runs 19 residues. Per the germline V gene, CDR1 is SEHNR and CDR2 is FQNEAQ (reference sequence). Unmatched junction bases numbered 19, after V lost 5 bases and J lost 5 bases. The CDR3 loop is CASSRSTGQGAARNYGYTF. Here the CDR3 DNA reads TGTGCCAGCAGCCGATCAACTGGACAGGGGGCGGCTAGGAATTATGGCTACACCTTC.

The rearrangement uses TRBV7-9 and TRBJ2-7, with no clear D. The CDR3 has 14 amino acids. Germline V gene data show CDR1 as SEHNR and CDR2 as FQNEAQ (reference sequence). Trimming pared 5 bases from V and 0 bases from J, leaving 11 bases between. The CDR3: CASSPSRNSYEQYF. The CDR3 DNA reads as TGTGCCAGCAGCCCATCCAGGAACTCCTACGAGCAGTACTTC.

The chain has TRBV6-5 and TRBJ2-7; the match to TRBD2 covers 9 bases. Germline V gene data show CDR1 as MNHEY and CDR2 as SVGAGI. This CDR3 comprises 15 residues. Trimming removed 0 bases from V and 3 bases from J; junction bases left unmatched: 3. Written as DNA, the CDR3 is TGTGCCAGCAGTTACTCGGCTAGCGGGGACTACGAGCAGTACTTC. Amino acid sequence: CASSYSASGDYEQYF.

J is TRBJ2-4 and V is TRBV4-2, with D possibly TRBD2 on 6 matching bases. The germline V gene encodes CDR1 LGHNA and CDR2 YNFKEQ. Trimming pared 4 bases from V and 3 bases from J, leaving 13 bases between. The CDR3 totals 15 residues. The CDR3 bases are TGTGCCAGCAGCCCCCTGGGGGGTGACAAAAACATTCAGTACTTC. Encoded protein: CASSPLGGDKNIQYF.

This clone was recorded once. The chain couples TRBV6-5 to TRBJ1-1; 8 positions agree with TRBD1. Looked up from germline, CDR1 is MNHEY and CDR2 is SVGAGI. V lost 4 bases, J lost 13 bases, and 14 bases stayed unmatched. This CDR3 contains 14 residues. The CDR3 DNA follows: TGTGCCAGCAGTTCCGGGACGGCCGACAGGGGCTGTTTCTTT. It specifies CASSSGTADRGCFF.

The V and J genes are TRBV4-3 and TRBJ1-2; 7 positions agree with TRBD1. The germline V gene has CDR1 LGHNA and CDR2 YSLEER. The CDR3 covers 15 residues. V shed 1 base, J shed 8 bases, and the junction held 10 bases outside the gene matches. The CDR3 DNA sequence: TGCGCCAGCAGCCAAGGGGGACAGATCCCGGTAGGCTACACCTTC. Translating it yields CASSQGGQIPVGYTF.

The gene calls are TRBV7-2 and TRBJ2-1; the match to TRBD2 covers 9 bases. The CDR3 extends over 16 amino acids. CDR1 and CDR2 from the germline V gene are SGHTA and FQGNSA. Trimming took 1 base from V and 3 from J; bases not matched to a gene: 4. DNA for the CDR3: TGTGCCAGCAGCTTAGTTGCGGGGGGGGTCTACAATGAGCAGTTCTTC. Protein sequence: CASSLVAGGVYNEQFF.

The rearrangement links TRBV7-3 to TRBJ2-5; 10 bases match TRBD1. There are 15 residues in the CDR3. V was pared by 5 bases and J by 5 bases, with 8 bases of the junction left unmatched. The germline V gene has CDR1 SGHTA and CDR2 FQGTGA. The CDR3 bases are TGTGCCAGCAGCGCCCAATCGACAGGGGGCGAGACCCAGTACTTC. It is translated as CASSAQSTGGETQYF.

The chain combines TRBV7-9 with TRBJ1-1; weak D call: TRBD1 (5 bases). The germline V gene has CDR1 SEHNR and CDR2 FQNEAQ (reference sequence). V was shortened by 5 bases and J by 1 base, with 11 bases between the two germline ends. The CDR3 is 14 residues long. The CDR3 region has the DNA TGTGCCAGCAGCCCAAGGCAGGGGAACACTGAAGCTTTCTTT. Its protein product is CASSPRQGNTEAFF.

This clone has more than one count but fewer than ten. This chain connects TRBV4-2 to TRBJ1-1; TRBD1 is a possible D gene (6 bases). The V end was cut by 6 bases, the J end by 1 base, with 12 bases between. CDR1 is LGHNA and CDR2 is YNFKEQ in the germline V gene. This CDR3 spans 14 amino acids. CDR3: CASRADRSNTEAFF. CDR3 DNA sequence: TGTGCCAGCAGGGCTGACAGGTCGAACACTGAAGCTTTCTTT.

This chain connects TRBV30 to TRBJ2-5, with TRBD2 as a possible D gene (6 bases). CDR1 is GTSNPN and CDR2 is SVGIG in the germline V gene (reference sequence). The CDR3 runs to 14 residues. Trimming removed 2 bases from V and 11 bases from J, with 21 bases in between. The CDR3 protein is CAWSRGGNYEEQYF. The CDR3 DNA sequence: TGTGCCTGGAGTCGGGGCGGGAACTACGAGGAGCAGTACTTC.

This clone was recorded a few times. CDR3 coding DNA: TGTGCCACCACAGGCAGGGGCCTTTCCTATGGCTACACCTTC. As protein: CATTGRGLSYGYTF. The chain has TRBV6-6 and TRBJ1-2; possibly TRBD1 for D (6 bases). Trimming took off 10 bases at V and 4 bases at J, with 19 bases between the two ends. This CDR3 has 14 amino acids. Germline V gives CDR1 MNHNY, CDR2 SVGAGI (reference sequence).

This clone came up once. The CDR3 DNA follows: TGCAGTGCTAGGGCCTCCTACGAGCAGTACTTC. This sequence encodes CSARASYEQYF. This chain joins TRBV20-1 and TRBJ2-7; the D is unclear. Germline V gene data show CDR1 as DFQATT and CDR2 as SNEGSKA (reference sequence). The V and J ends lost 3 bases and 0 bases respectively, with 3 bases between them. This CDR3 comprises 11 residues.

This rearrangement joins TRBV28 to TRBJ1-5; 12 nucleotides align to TRBD1. Trimming at V came to 6 bases and at J to 3 bases, leaving 9 bases not matched to a gene. CDR1 and CDR2 (germline): MDHEN, SYDVKM. This CDR3 has 17 residues. CDR3 protein: CASRPQGTGGFNQPQHF. The CDR3 DNA follows: TGTGCCAGCAGACCGCAAGGGACAGGGGGCTTCAATCAGCCCCAGCATTTT.

The chain combines TRBV18 with TRBJ2-7, with D tentatively TRBD1 (6 bases). The V gene's germline CDR1 is KGHSH and CDR2 LQKENI. V was clipped by 3 bases and J by 1 base, with 16 bases between them. This CDR3 contains 16 residues. The CDR3: CASSPGSRGTSYEQYF. The CDR3 DNA reads as TGTGCCAGCTCACCGGGTTCAAGGGGGACGTCCTACGAGCAGTACTTC.

This clone was seen only a few times. V gene TRBV4-1 combines with J gene TRBJ1-4; D perhaps matches TRBD1 (5 bases). V gave up 3 bases and J gave up 0 bases, with 11 bases separating them. Germline values: CDR1 MGHRA, CDR2 YSYEKL. The CDR3 contains 16 residues. The CDR3 is CASSQGTLTTNEKLFF. DNA of the CDR3: TGCGCCAGCAGCCAGGGGACTCTCACAACTAATGAAAAACTGTTTTTT.

The chain links TRBV5-1 to TRBJ2-7; TRBD2 matches at 10 bases. V was pared by 1 base and J by 1 base, with 2 bases of the junction left unmatched. CDR3 length: 15 amino acids. Germline values: CDR1 SGHRS, CDR2 YFSETQ. The DNA of the CDR3 is TGCGCCAGCAGCTTGCTAGCGGGGGTTTCCTACGAGCAGTACTTC. Residues: CASSLLAGVSYEQYF.

The gene calls are TRBV30 and TRBJ1-2, with 7 bases matching TRBD1. Germline-derived CDR1 and CDR2 are GTSNPN and SVGIG (reference sequence). The ends lost 1 base at V and 5 bases at J; junction bases unmatched: 1. CDR3 length equals 12 residues. In DNA, the CDR3 is TGTGCCTGGAGTGGGGGACAGTATGGCTACACCTTC. Encoded protein: CAWSGGQYGYTF.

The chain has TRBV4-1 and TRBJ1-4; 8 bases line up with TRBD1. The CDR3 length is 14 residues. Germline assignment: CDR1 MGHRA and CDR2 YSYEKL. V dropped 4 bases and J dropped 5; count of bases not matched to a gene: 3. The CDR3 DNA is TGCGCCAGCAGCCCGGACAGGGCCAATGAAAAACTGTTTTTT. As protein: CASSPDRANEKLFF.

The chain employs TRBV6-1 and TRBJ2-7; D gene uncertain. The CDR3 contains 15 residues. Germline V gene data show CDR1 as MNHNS and CDR2 as SASEGT. Trimming pared 5 bases from V and 2 bases from J, leaving 16 bases between. The CDR3 loop is CASSPRGSLAYEQYF. CDR3 coding DNA: TGTGCCAGCAGTCCCCGCGGCAGCCTCGCCTACGAGCAGTACTTC.

This clone was seen just once. The chain recombines TRBV2 with TRBJ2-3; a possible D gene is TRBD1 (6 bases). Germline-derived CDR1 and CDR2 are SNHLY and FYNNEI. The CDR3 is 13 residues long. The germline V and J ends were trimmed by 9 bases and 11 bases, with 21 bases remaining between them. CDR3 amino acids: CASDQGIPSVQYF. The CDR3 region has the DNA TGTGCCAGTGATCAGGGGATCCCAAGTGTGCAGTATTTT.

The chain is built from TRBV5-4 and TRBJ1-2; the D gene is possibly TRBD1 (6 bases). With 3 bases removed from V and 4 bases from J, the gap between germline ends came to 16 bases. There are 15 residues in the CDR3. Germline-derived CDR1 and CDR2 are SGHNT and YYREEE (reference sequence). CDR3 coding DNA: TGTGCCAGCAGCTCCCAATACAGGGAACCCTATGGCTACACCTTC. This translates into CASSSQYREPYGYTF.

The V and J genes are TRBV9 and TRBJ2-7; 10 bases fit TRBD1. V was pared by 4 bases and J by 5 bases, with 9 bases of the junction left unmatched. Germline CDR1 is SGDLS and CDR2 is YYNGEE. The CDR3 extends over 15 amino acids. Written as DNA, the CDR3 is TGTGCCAGCAGCCTCGAGGGACAGGGGAATCACGAGCAGTACTTC. Amino acid sequence: CASSLEGQGNHEQYF.

The table lists this clone with a few counts. The chain employs TRBV23-1 and TRBJ1-3; no reliable D call. TRBV23-1 has ORF status, its function being uncertain. Trimming cost V 2 bases and J 9 bases, with 20 bases left between them. The CDR3 loop spans 16 amino acids. Written as DNA, the CDR3 is TGCGCCAGCAGTCAAAACGGAGTAGCTACTGGCGTCACCATATATTTT. It specifies CASSQNGVATGVTIYF.

The chain has TRBV6-1 and TRBJ2-2; the D gene is possibly TRBD2 (5 bases). Trimming pared 7 bases from V and 0 bases from J, leaving 9 bases between. This CDR3 has 14 amino acids. Germline lookup yields CDR1 MNHNS and CDR2 SASEGT. CDR3 loop: CASNPGTNTGELFF. In DNA, the CDR3 is TGTGCCAGCAACCCGGGGACGAACACCGGGGAGCTGTTTTTT.

This chain links TRBV5-6 with TRBJ2-7; D is perhaps TRBD1 (6 bases). V was trimmed by 4 bases and J by 2 bases, leaving 13 bases between them. Per the germline V gene, CDR1 is SGHDT and CDR2 is YYEEEE. This CDR3 has 14 amino acids. In DNA form, the CDR3 reads TGTGCCAGCAGCCCCGGGACACCCGCCTACGAGCAGTACTTC. Residues: CASSPGTPAYEQYF.